A single sample is the source of the 21 T cell receptor beta chains below, sequenced in a study of T cell changes during pregnancy in multiple sclerosis. Profiling relied on immunoSEQ multiplex PCR, and the TCRdb table lists in-frame clones only, not all of them. The repertoire consists of around 24,000 clones, with approximately 89% occurring once and the leading ten covering about 13%. The material sequenced was CD8+ T cells from peripheral blood mononuclear cells, taken in the first trimester of pregnancy. The receptors come from a female donor in good health, enrolled as a control in a pregnancy study.

The chain uses TRBV5-6 and TRBJ2-5; 8 positions match TRBD2. From germline, CDR1 is SGHDT and CDR2 YYEEEE. CDR3 length: 14 residues. With V trimmed by 5 bases and J by 2 bases, 5 bases remained unmatched. CDR3 DNA: TGTGCCAGCAGTGGCACTAGCGGTCAAGAGACCCAGTACTTC. It is translated as CASSGTSGQETQYF. The full variable domain, completed using reference TRBV5-6 and TRBJ2-5, is DAGVTQSPTHLIKTRGQQVTLRCSPKSGHDTVSWYQQALGQGPQFIFQYYEEEERQRGNFPDRFSGHQFPNYSSELNVNALLLGDSALYLCASSGTSGQETQYFGPGTRLLVL.

J is TRBJ1-2 and V is TRBV4-1; 9 bases match TRBD1. V lost 2 bases, J lost 8 bases, and 6 bases stayed unmatched. Germline V gene data show CDR1 as MGHRA and CDR2 as YSYEKL. The CDR3 totals 14 residues. The CDR3 DNA follows: TGCGCCAGCAGCCAACCGGGACAGGGACGGGGCTACACCTTC. Translation: CASSQPGQGRGYTF.

The chain has TRBV28 and TRBJ1-2; TRBD1 aligns across 9 bases. CDR1 is MDHEN, CDR2 SYDVKM, per germline. With 5 bases clipped from V and 7 bases from J, the junction kept 8 bases outside the gene matches. The CDR3 is 14 residues long. CDR3 nucleotide sequence: TGTGCCAGCAGTCCAGGGACAGGGTGGGGTGGCTACACCTTC. This gives the protein CASSPGTGWGGYTF.

This chain connects TRBV15 to TRBJ1-6; a possible D gene is TRBD1 (6 bases). The CDR3 covers 17 residues. In germline, CDR1 is LNHNV, CDR2 YYDKDF (reference sequence). V lost 0 bases and J 3 bases, leaving 12 bases between the germline ends. The DNA for the CDR3 is TGTGCCACCAGCAGAGATATTCAGGGACACTATAATTCACCCCTCCACTTT. This translates into CATSRDIQGHYNSPLHF.

This sequence joins TRBV5-5 and TRBJ1-5; D ambiguous. V lost 2 bases to trimming and J lost 0 bases, with 9 bases between them. Per the germline V gene, CDR1 is SGHKS and CDR2 is YYEKEE (reference sequence). This CDR3 has 15 residues. CDR3 sequence (DNA): TGTGCCAGCAGCTTAGGCGGATATAGCAATCAGCCCCAGCATTTT. Translated, it gives CASSLGGYSNQPQHF.

The rearrangement joins TRBV30 to TRBJ2-2, with D maybe TRBD2 (5 bases). From germline, CDR1 is GTSNPN and CDR2 SVGIG (reference sequence). The CDR3 runs 14 residues. Trimming removed 0 bases at V and 5 bases at J, with 10 bases between. CDR3 coding DNA: TGTGCCTGGAGTGTAACTAGTCGAACCGGGGAGCTGTTTTTT. It encodes CAWSVTSRTGELFF.

This clone was picked up a small number of times. The J gene is TRBJ2-3, the V gene TRBV6-4; TRBD2 is a possible D gene (7 bases). Trimming left V 2 bases short and J 1 base short, with 10 bases between. Germline V gene sequence: CDR1 MRHNA, CDR2 SNTAGT. The CDR3 has 15 residues. The CDR3 DNA sequence: TGTGCCAGCAGTGACGGCGGGGGCGGCACAGATACGCAGTATTTT. Its protein product is CASSDGGGGTDTQYF.

The CDR3 protein is CASTGKHNEQFF. CDR3 in DNA: TGTGCCAGTACAGGGAAACACAATGAGCAGTTCTTC. The chain uses TRBV19 and TRBJ2-1, with a possible D match to TRBD1 (5 bases). Germline loops: CDR1 LNHDA, CDR2 SQIVND (reference sequence). V was shortened by 7 bases and J by 5 bases, with 9 bases between the two germline ends. CDR3 size: 12 residues.

This clone was seen only once. This rearrangement joins TRBV2 to TRBJ2-2; TRBD2 agrees at 9 bases. With 8 bases clipped from V and 0 bases from J, the junction kept 4 bases outside the gene matches. Germline V gene sequence: CDR1 SNHLY, CDR2 FYNNEI. This CDR3 is 15 amino acids long. The DNA of the CDR3 is TGTGCCAGCGGACTAGCGACCCCGAACACCGGGGAGCTGTTTTTT. Translated, it gives CASGLATPNTGELFF.

The chain couples TRBV11-3 to TRBJ2-1; the match to TRBD1 covers 7 bases. Unmatched junction bases numbered 4, after V lost 4 bases and J lost 4 bases. CDR1 SGHNT and CDR2 YENEEA come from the germline V gene. The CDR3 covers 14 residues. CDR3 coding DNA: TGTGCCAGCAGCTCAAGGGACAGTTACAATGAGCAGTTCTTC. Translation: CASSSRDSYNEQFF.

This clone has a handful of counts. The gene calls are TRBV2 and TRBJ1-6, with D uncertain. The CDR3 sequence is 13 residues long. V was trimmed by 6 bases and J by 7 bases, leaving 10 bases between them. Per the germline V gene, CDR1 is SNHLY and CDR2 is FYNNEI. As DNA, the CDR3 is TGTGCCAGCAGGGACGGGAGAAATTCACCCCTCCACTTT. Encoded protein: CASRDGRNSPLHF.

This clone was recorded only once. The genes are TRBV6-5 and TRBJ2-1, with 9 nucleotides matching TRBD2. The CDR3 consists of 16 residues. V shed 0 bases, J shed 7 bases, and the junction held 7 bases outside the gene matches. Germline CDR1 and CDR2: MNHEY and SVGAGI. CDR3 in DNA: TGTGCCAGCAGTTACTCAGGCGGGAGGGCCACTAATGAGCAGTTCTTC. Its translation is CASSYSGGRATNEQFF.

The chain links TRBV15 to TRBJ1-4, with 11 positions matching TRBD1. The CDR3 is made up of 15 amino acids. With V trimmed by 4 bases and J by 8 bases, 6 bases remained unmatched. Germline V gene lookup returns CDR1 LNHNV and CDR2 YYDKDF (reference sequence). The CDR3 loop is CATSTSGTGGEKLFF. In DNA form, the CDR3 reads TGTGCCACCAGCACTTCCGGGACAGGGGGAGAAAAACTGTTTTTT.

The gene calls are TRBV6-6 and TRBJ1-1; D is perhaps TRBD1 (6 bases). Per the germline V gene, CDR1 is MNHNY and CDR2 is SVGAGI (reference sequence). The V and J ends lost 2 bases and 2 bases respectively, with 15 bases between them. CDR3 length: 16 amino acids. In DNA, the CDR3 is TGTGCCAGCAGTTACACATCAACAGGGAAAAACACTGAAGCTTTCTTT. Its translation is CASSYTSTGKNTEAFF.

This sequence joins TRBV5-1 and TRBJ2-3, with 14 nucleotides matching TRBD2. The CDR3 has 20 amino acids. From germline, CDR1 is SGHRS and CDR2 YFSETQ. J was trimmed by 3 bases and V by 3 bases; bases with no gene match: 15. CDR3 loop: CASSWAPRLAGGRTTDTQYF. The CDR3 nucleotides are TGCGCCAGCAGCTGGGCCCCCAGACTAGCGGGAGGGCGTACGACAGATACGCAGTATTTT.

The genes are TRBV2 and TRBJ1-2; 12 bases match TRBD1. V gave up 10 bases and J gave up 4 bases; unmatched junction bases: 10. The CDR3 has 15 amino acids. Germline assignment: CDR1 SNHLY and CDR2 FYNNEI. The CDR3 loop reads CATGPGQGAGYGYTF. The CDR3, as DNA: TGTGCCACCGGTCCGGGACAGGGGGCGGGCTATGGCTACACCTTC.

The chain employs TRBV13 and TRBJ2-2; 14 bases fit TRBD2. The V and J ends lost 5 bases and 5 bases, in that order; junction bases with no gene match: 7. This CDR3 region has 17 residues. Per the germline V gene, CDR1 is PRHDT and CDR2 is FYEKMQ (reference sequence). DNA of the CDR3: TGTGCCAGCAGCGAAGGACTAGCGGGAGGCAAGACCGGGGAGCTGTTTTTT. As protein: CASSEGLAGGKTGELFF.

The V gene is TRBV28, the J gene TRBJ2-3; TRBD2 agrees at 8 bases. This CDR3 has 16 amino acids. V shed 2 bases, J shed 2 bases, and the junction held 6 bases outside the gene matches. The V gene's germline CDR1 is MDHEN and CDR2 SYDVKM. The CDR3 DNA reads TGTGCCAGCAGTTTAGCGGGGGGACTTTTCACAGATACGCAGTATTTT. This gives the protein CASSLAGGLFTDTQYF.

The rearrangement uses TRBV9 and TRBJ1-2; D call uncertain. CDR3 length equals 15 residues. V shed 3 bases and J shed 4 bases, with 16 bases lying between them. In germline, CDR1 is SGDLS, CDR2 YYNGEE. CDR3 coding DNA: TGTGCCAGCAGCGGGTCCTTAGTACTCTCCTATGGCTACACCTTC. This codes for CASSGSLVLSYGYTF.

The genes are TRBV5-5 and TRBJ2-7; D might be TRBD1 (5 bases). V lost 0 bases and J lost 2, with 9 bases in between. The CDR3 runs to 14 residues. Germline values: CDR1 SGHKS, CDR2 YYEKEE (reference sequence). The CDR3 region has the DNA TGTGCCAGCAGCTTGGAGGGGCTCGCCTACGAGCAGTACTTC. Protein product: CASSLEGLAYEQYF. Combining the CDR3 with reference TRBV5-5 and TRBJ2-7 gives the whole variable domain DAGVTQSPTHLIKTRGQQVTLRCSPISGHKSVSWYQQVLGQGPQFIFQYYEKEERGRGNFPDRFSARQFPNYSSELNVNALLLGDSALYLCASSLEGLAYEQYFGPGTRLTVT.

A few counts support this clone. The chain couples TRBV27 to TRBJ2-5; D remains unclear. This CDR3 is built from 13 residues. The V end was cut by 3 bases, the J end by 1 base, with 6 bases between. In germline, CDR1 is MNHEY, CDR2 SMNVEV (reference sequence). The CDR3 DNA reads as TGTGCCAGCAGTTTGTACAGCCAAGAGACCCAGTACTTC. This sequence encodes CASSLYSQETQYF.